Below, one TCR beta chain is given with its context. Its specificity is unknown. Primers included in the PCR were 60 Vbeta and 13 Jbeta primers. Generated by immunoSEQ multiplex PCR, the TCRdb table keeps only in-frame clones and is missing some. The table has more than 80,000 clones, around 86% seen once. Germline V gene lookup returns CDR1 SGHTA and CDR2 FQGTGA. The CDR3 has 13 amino acids. Trimming took 3 bases from V and 4 from J, leaving 8 bases between them. The record originates from a study of cytomegalovirus exposure and HLA in healthy donors. Across the whole study: Genotyping of about 400 donors showed that roughly 83% belonged to the Caucasian-associated ancestry cluster.

Study-wide findings and caveats: In vitro data verified three CMV-associated chains as specific for CMV antigens. Another analysis was done later, and it associated around 16,000 TCR beta sequences with HLA alleles at 0.05 false discovery rate.

The rearrangement uses TRBV7-3 and TRBJ2-3; tentative D call: TRBD1 (5 bases). Sequencing was performed on PBMCs. The sequence was collected from a man aged 25-40 years in good health and CMV-seropositive. CDR3 nucleotides: TGTGCCAGCAGCTTGTCAGGGTCAGATACGCAGTATTTT. Its translation: CASSLSGSDTQYF.